This entry features one T cell receptor (beta chain) sequence. Its antigen is unidentified. Some clones are missing from TCRdb's copy, which holds only in-frame ones; the method was immunoSEQ multiplex PCR. The table shows under 2,000,000 clones, with less than 95% occurring only once. The CDR3 sequence is 12 residues long. The germline V gene encodes CDR1 LNHNV and CDR2 YYDKDF (reference sequence). The germline V and J ends were trimmed by 5 bases and 3 bases, with 8 bases remaining between them. This specimen comes from a study of shared clonotypes between healthy human individuals. CD8 cells classed as naive were CD45RO-negative and positively selected for CCR7, excluding terminally differentiated effector memory CD45RA+ cells. Study donors comprised healthy, HIV-negative adults devoid of recent acute infection or vaccination. Study-wide results and limits: Non-shared clonotypes were found to have lower generation probabilities than the clonotypes that were shared by all four of the sorted-subset donors. Large sequencing depth failed to make sorted-subset sequencing complete, rarefaction showed.

V gene TRBV15 combines with J gene TRBJ2-7; no clear D. Sequencing used naive CD8+ T cells sorted from blood. This receptor was identified in a man aged 18 to 29 in good health. The CDR3, as DNA: TGTGCCACCAGCGGCGACGGCTACGAGCAGTACTTC. It specifies CATSGDGYEQYF.